The 8 T cell receptor beta chains in this list originate from one sample, sequenced in a study of ipilimumab plus nivolumab after autologous stem cell transplantation. Sequenced by immunoSEQ multiplex PCR; TCRdb stores in-frame clones only, minus some. The data show 15,000 or so clones, 80% seen once. The specimen comprised PBMCs, sampled in a trial of ipilimumab plus nivolumab as post-transplant consolidation. The receptor set was obtained from a male donor with diffuse large B-cell lymphoma.

The table lists this clone with a count of one. The chain employs TRBV7-7 and TRBJ1-1; 7 nucleotides match TRBD1. The CDR3 loop spans 13 amino acids. V lost 0 bases to trimming and J lost 7 bases; unmatched junction nucleotides: 2. The germline V gene has CDR1 SSHAT and CDR2 FNYEAQ (reference sequence). For the CDR3, the DNA is TGTGCCAGCAGCTTAGCCCAGGGGGGTGAAGCTTTCTTT. It is translated as CASSLAQGGEAFF.

The CDR3 sequence: CASSQDAGSNYGYTF. DNA of the CDR3: TGTGCCAGCAGCCAAGATGCCGGGTCCAACTATGGCTACACCTTC. This chain joins TRBV4-2 and TRBJ1-2; D is undetermined. There are 15 residues in the CDR3. The V gene lost 0 bases and the J gene lost 2 bases, with 10 bases spanning the gap. The germline V gene encodes CDR1 LGHNA and CDR2 YNFKEQ.

The chain joins TRBV13 to TRBJ2-7; D gene ambiguous. Trimming removed 0 bases at V and 2 bases at J, with 8 bases between. This CDR3 comprises 14 residues. Germline V CDR1 and CDR2: PRHDT, FYEKMQ (reference sequence). As DNA, the CDR3 is TGTGCCAGCAGCTTAGGGTTGAATGCCTACGAGCAGTACTTC. The encoded protein is CASSLGLNAYEQYF.

This clone was counted only a few times. The sample contains more than one DNA sequence encoding this CDR3. J is TRBJ2-3 and V is TRBV27, with no clear D. Looked up from germline, CDR1 is MNHEY and CDR2 is SMNVEV (reference sequence). This CDR3 spans 12 amino acids. V was cut by 6 bases and J by 4 bases, with 8 bases left in between. The CDR3 sequence: CASSSSADTQYF. For the CDR3, the DNA is TGTGCCAGCAGCAGCAGCGCAGATACGCAGTATTTT.

The chain couples TRBV6-1 to TRBJ1-4; D is unresolved. Germline loops: CDR1 MNHNS, CDR2 SASEGT. This CDR3 has 11 amino acids. With 6 bases removed from V and 4 bases from J, the gap between germline ends came to 3 bases. CDR3 bases: TGTGCCAGCAGCCATAATGAAAAACTGTTTTTT. Translated: CASSHNEKLFF.

This clone has a handful of counts. The rearrangement links TRBV5-4 to TRBJ2-5; D is unclear. CDR1 and CDR2 (germline): SGHNT, YYREEE (reference sequence). CDR3 length equals 13 residues. The V and J ends lost 4 bases and 4 bases respectively, with 11 bases between them. CDR3 nucleotide sequence: TGTGCCAGCAGCATAGACACGGCAGAGACCCAGTACTTC. Translating it yields CASSIDTAETQYF.

This clone was seen only a few times. CDR3: CAWSVRRGQPQHF. CDR3 coding DNA: TGTGCCTGGAGTGTACGGCGGGGTCAGCCCCAGCATTTT. The J gene is TRBJ1-5, the V gene TRBV30; D gene unclear. V gave up 0 bases and J gave up 6 bases, with 9 bases separating them. Germline CDR1 reads GTSNPN; CDR2 reads SVGIG (reference sequence). CDR3 length: 13 amino acids.

The rearrangement joins TRBV6-5 to TRBJ1-2; D may be TRBD1 (5 bases). V gave up 8 bases and J gave up 2 bases, with 12 bases separating them. There are 13 residues in the CDR3. Per the germline V gene, CDR1 is MNHEY and CDR2 is SVGAGI. The CDR3 here is CASGPPGNYGYTF. CDR3 DNA: TGTGCCAGCGGCCCCCCAGGGAACTATGGCTACACCTTC.